This TCR beta chain was recovered during a study of Ad26.COV2.S vaccination and SARS-CoV-2 variants. Study findings and constraints: For non-spike TCRs, breadth in vaccine recipients resembled that in placebo recipients.

The protocol was immunoSEQ multiplex PCR, while the TCRdb copy is restricted to in-frame clones and leaves out a portion. The sample holds about 400,000 clones, about four fifths seen once. The ends lost 5 bases at V and 8 bases at J; junction bases unmatched: 3. Germline V gene sequence: CDR1 LGHNT, CDR2 FRNRAP. The CDR3 sequence is 12 residues long. Described treatment: roughly 20 received Ad26.COV2.S at low or high dose, single or two shots; about 5 received placebo; per-sample allocation not given. At day 63 after the first vaccine or placebo injection, samples were drawn. Comment on this clone: The target antigen is unknown.

The chain couples TRBV12-5 to TRBJ2-4, with 7 bases identical to TRBD2. The source material was peripheral blood, sampled in a trial of Ad26.COV2.S vaccine versus placebo. The receptor's source is a person between 18 and 59 years old who received the Ad26.COV2.S COVID-19 vaccine or a placebo. The CDR3 is CASGPRGDIQYF. CDR3 DNA: TGTGCTAGTGGTCCCCGGGGGGACATTCAGTACTTC.